This T cell receptor beta chain was sequenced in a study of low-dose radiotherapy and immunotherapy resistance in tumors. Overall study: Doses delivered to Cohort 2 were 1 Gy per fraction every two weeks, amounting to 13 Gy over 26 weeks. The authors gave intravenous cyclophosphamide 200 mg/m2 every two weeks, one day before radiation and immunotherapy.

The V gene's germline CDR1 is SNHLY and CDR2 FYNNEI. This CDR3 comprises 14 residues. Trimming cost V 9 bases and J 3 bases, with 18 bases left between them. Primers targeting TRAV and TRBV primed first-strand cDNA, covering alpha and beta chains. TCR amplification ran about 20 PCR cycles using constant-region and V-primer adapter primers. mRNA that had been isolated underwent amplification through in vitro transcription. TCRdb reprocessed the reads with MiXCR, giving one entry per CDR3 protein. Of tens of thousands of distinct CDR3 sequences detected, roughly 28% appear once; the ten largest clones hold 3.5% to 4%. The count of this clonotype is one. Time point noted: before trial treatment. As their treatment, donors received nivolumab, ipilimumab, aspirin, low-dose cyclophosphamide and low-dose radiotherapy.

This chain connects TRBV2 to TRBJ2-7, with D perhaps assigned TRBD1 or TRBD2 (5 bases each). The sequence derives from a male donor with gallbladder cancer. The specimen comprised PBMCs, sampled before treatment. The CDR3 region has the DNA TGTGCCAGTAGAGACCGGGACGGAGACTACGAGCAGTACTTC. Translated: CASRDRDGDYEQYF.